This T cell receptor beta chain was found in a study of regulatory T cells in long-lasting Graves disease. CDR1 and CDR2 from the germline V gene are MDHEN and SYDVKM. The V segment lost 10 bases and the J segment 1 base; nucleotides outside the gene matches: 8. The CDR3 length is 15 residues. In its sample, this clonotype was seen many times. Time point denoted: newly diagnosed GD, antithyroid drugs for less than 3 months. Following extraction of RNA from PBMCs, that RNA was used to make the TCR library. For TCR beta, libraries came from iRepertoire HTBI primers and Arm-PCR of CDR3 regions. TCRdb processed the multiplex PCR reads anew with MiXCR; each CDR3 protein has one entry. The sample lists 530,000 or so distinct CDR3 sequences; roughly a sixth were seen once. These records were also assigned to another study, of T cells in Graves' hyperthyroidism and ophthalmopathy.

V usage is TRBV28 and J usage is TRBJ2-1; 9 nucleotides line up with TRBD1. The sequenced sample was peripheral blood mononuclear cells (PBMCs), obtained at new diagnosis, from a patient treated with antithyroid drugs. The clonotype originates from a man aged 18 to 29 with Graves disease. The CDR3: CAIHRDRVSYNEQFF. CDR3 DNA sequence: TGTGCCATACACCGGGACAGGGTATCCTACAATGAGCAGTTCTTC.